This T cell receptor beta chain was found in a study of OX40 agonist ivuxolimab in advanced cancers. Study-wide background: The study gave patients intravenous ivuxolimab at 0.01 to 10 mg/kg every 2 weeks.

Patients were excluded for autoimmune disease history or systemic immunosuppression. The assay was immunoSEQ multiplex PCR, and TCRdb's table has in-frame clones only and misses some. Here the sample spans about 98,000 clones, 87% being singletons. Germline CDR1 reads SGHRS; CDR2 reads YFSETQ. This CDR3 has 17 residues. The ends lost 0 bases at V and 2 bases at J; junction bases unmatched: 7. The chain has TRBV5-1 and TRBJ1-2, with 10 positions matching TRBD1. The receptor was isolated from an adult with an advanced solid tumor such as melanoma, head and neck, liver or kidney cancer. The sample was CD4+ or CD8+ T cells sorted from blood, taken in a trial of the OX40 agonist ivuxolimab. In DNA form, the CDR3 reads TGCGCCAGCAGCTTGGACACCGGGACAGGGGCAAACTATGGCTACACCTTC. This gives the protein CASSLDTGTGANYGYTF.